Listed below are T cell receptor beta chains from one sample, sequenced in a study of post-analysis software for immune sequencing data. TCRdb re-called the PCR reads through MiXCR, storing one row per CDR3 protein. The sample lists about 810,000 distinct CDR3 sequences; 53% were seen once. The sequenced material came from blood. The receptors were gathered from a girl between 5 and 17 years old with multiple sclerosis. Each CDR3 is given with its conserved first and last residue. Fields, in order: V gene, clone size, J gene, D gene, CDR3 DNA, CDR3 protein. D genes are given only for firm matches. Rows may omit the clone size; those that give it use once, few, many or a size class.

V: TRBV9; size: NA; J: TRBJ2-7; D: TRBD2; DNA: TGTGCCAGCAGCGTAAGTGCGGGGGGCTACGAGCAGTACTTC; CDR3: CASSVSAGGYEQYF
V: TRBV15; size: once; J: TRBJ2-3; D: NA; DNA: TGTGCCACCAGCAGAGAGGGAGCGTTTACCACAGATACGCAGTATTTT; CDR3: CATSREGAFTTDTQYF
V: TRBV20-1; size: NA; J: TRBJ2-5; D: TRBD2; DNA: TGCAGTGCTAGCAGTACTAGCGGGAGTATTGGGACTCAGTACTTC; CDR3: CSASSTSGSIGTQYF
V: TRBV24-1; size: few; J: TRBJ2-3; D: NA; DNA: TGTGCCACCAGTGGAGGCCTAGCATCCACAGATACGCAGTATTTT; CDR3: CATSGGLASTDTQYF
V: TRBV3-1; size: NA; J: TRBJ1-1; D: TRBD1; DNA: TGTGCCAGCAGCCAAATGGGCGGGACAGTGGATGCCAATCGAGCTTTCTTT; CDR3: CASSQMGGTVDANRAFF
V: TRBV10-3; size: NA; J: TRBJ1-5; D: NA; DNA: TGTGCCATCAGTGAATCTAGGCAGGGTAATCAGCCCCAGCATTTT; CDR3: CAISESRQGNQPQHF
V: TRBV5-1; size: NA; J: TRBJ2-3; D: NA; DNA: TGCGCCAGCAGCTCGCTCGGGGATTCAGATACGCAGTATTTT; CDR3: CASSSLGDSDTQYF
V: TRBV29-1; size: many; J: TRBJ2-5; D: NA; DNA: TGCAGCGTTGAATGGCTCTATCAAGAGACCCAGTACTTC; CDR3: CSVEWLYQETQYF
V: TRBV4-1; size: few; J: TRBJ2-1; D: TRBD2; DNA: TGCGCCAGCAGCCAAGACCGGGGTGTGACTAGCGGGAGAGCCTACAATGAGCAGTTCTTC; CDR3: CASSQDRGVTSGRAYNEQFF
V: TRBV9; size: few; J: TRBJ2-1; D: NA; DNA: TGTGCCAGCAGCGTAATGGGCTCCTACAATGAGCAGTTCTTC; CDR3: CASSVMGSYNEQFF
V: TRBV7-6; size: few; J: TRBJ2-5; D: NA; DNA: TGTGCCAGCAGCTTAGACATTTTTGGGGGTCTAACTCAAGAGACCCAGTACTTC; CDR3: CASSLDIFGGLTQETQYF
V: TRBV3-1; size: NA; J: TRBJ2-4; D: NA; DNA: TGTGCCAGCAGCCAAGATACCAGGGTAGGAAACATTCAGTACTTC; CDR3: CASSQDTRVGNIQYF
V: TRBV5-1; size: NA; J: TRBJ2-1; D: TRBD1; DNA: TGCGCCAGCAGCGCCACAGGGGCTGAGCAGTTCTTC; CDR3: CASSATGAEQFF
V: TRBV5-1; size: NA; J: TRBJ1-2; D: NA; DNA: TGCGCCAGCAGCTTGGCAGCAGGGTGGCAGGCTGGCTACACCTTC; CDR3: CASSLAAGWQAGYTF